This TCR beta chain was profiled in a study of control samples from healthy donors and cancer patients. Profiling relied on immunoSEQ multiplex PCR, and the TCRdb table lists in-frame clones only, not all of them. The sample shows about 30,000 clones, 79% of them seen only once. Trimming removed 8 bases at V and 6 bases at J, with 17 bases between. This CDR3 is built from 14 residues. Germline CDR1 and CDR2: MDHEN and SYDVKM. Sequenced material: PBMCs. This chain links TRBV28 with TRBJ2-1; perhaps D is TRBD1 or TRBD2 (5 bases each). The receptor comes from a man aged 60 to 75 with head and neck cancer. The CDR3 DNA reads TGTGCCAGCCAAACGGGGCAGCCCGTCAATGAGCAGTTCTTC. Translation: CASQTGQPVNEQFF.